The clone carrying this TCR beta chain came up a few times. Its specificity is unknown. Read coverage stops 3 residues before the CDR3 terminus; the germline J gene supplies the remainder. These data are taken from a study of T cell clonality in common variable immunodeficiency. Study results and limitations: In common variable immunodeficiency, TCR beta chains reportedly carried fewer deletions and N-nucleotide insertions.

TCRdb's table, derived via immunoSEQ multiplex PCR, lists solely in-frame clones and lacks some. The sample yields approximately 16,000 clones, without any singletons. Germline V lookup: CDR1 KGHSH, CDR2 LQKENI. V lost 6 bases to trimming and J lost 3 bases; unmatched junction nucleotides: 5. The CDR3 has 13 amino acids. The chain links TRBV18 to TRBJ2-7, with 7 bases identical to TRBD2. Sequenced sample: peripheral blood mononuclear cells. The clonotype comes from a human donor with common variable immunodeficiency. CDR3 protein: CASSSGTNYEQYF. The sequenced CDR3 bases are TGTGCCAGCTCCTCCGGGACTAACTACGAG.